This T cell receptor (beta chain) was identified during a study of response to subunit inactivated influenza vaccine. Trimming cost V 4 bases and J 0 bases, with 12 bases left between them. This CDR3 is 16 amino acids long. Looked up from germline, CDR1 is LGHNA and CDR2 is YSLEER. This clonotype was seen a handful of times. TCRdb recomputed calls from the RT-PCR reads with MiXCR, one row per CDR3 protein. This table holds 500,000 to 550,000 distinct CDR3 sequences, approximately 24% found once. These data were also reused for a study on T cells expressing NK-cell markers. From that paper: Synthesis of TCR beta cDNA relied on 5'RACE template switching carrying UMIs. Sorted CD3+CD56+NKG2C+, CD3+CD56+NKG2C- and CD3+CD56-NKG2C+ T cells provided the TCR beta repertoires. Most of the eight sequenced donors tested HCMV-seropositive; one tested seronegative. Dominant NKG2C+ clonotypes made up 1.0-7.0% of CD8+ T cells in roughly 6 donors.

The rearrangement uses TRBV4-3 and TRBJ1-4, with unresolved D. The TCR comes from a man aged 50-60 years who received an inactivated influenza vaccine. Specimen: CD4+ T cells sorted from PBMCs, collected about 13 days after vaccination. The CDR3 DNA reads TGCGCCAGCAGCCCGTTTGACGGTGCAACTAATGAAAAACTGTTTTTT. Translated, it gives CASSPFDGATNEKLFF.